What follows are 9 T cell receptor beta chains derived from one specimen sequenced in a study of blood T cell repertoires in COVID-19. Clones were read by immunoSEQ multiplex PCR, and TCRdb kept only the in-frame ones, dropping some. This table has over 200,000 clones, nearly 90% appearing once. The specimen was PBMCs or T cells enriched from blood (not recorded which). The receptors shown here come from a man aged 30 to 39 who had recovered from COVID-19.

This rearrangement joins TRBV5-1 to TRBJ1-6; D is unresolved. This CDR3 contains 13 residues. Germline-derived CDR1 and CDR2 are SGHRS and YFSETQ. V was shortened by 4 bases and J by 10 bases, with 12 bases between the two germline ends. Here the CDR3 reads CASSLTRFSPLHF. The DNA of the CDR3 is TGCGCCAGCAGCCTGACTAGGTTCTCACCCCTCCACTTT. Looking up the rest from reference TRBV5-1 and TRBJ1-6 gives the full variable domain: KAGVTQTPRYLIKTRGQQVTLSCSPISGHRSVSWYQQTPGQGLQFLFEYFSETQRNKGNFPGRFSGRQFSNSRSEMNVSTLELGDSALYLCASSLTRFSPLHFGNGTRLTVT.

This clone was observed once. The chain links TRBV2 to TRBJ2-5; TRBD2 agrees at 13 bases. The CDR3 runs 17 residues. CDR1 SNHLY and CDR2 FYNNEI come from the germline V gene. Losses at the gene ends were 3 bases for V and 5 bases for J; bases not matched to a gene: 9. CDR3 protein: CASSDPLGLAGEETQYF. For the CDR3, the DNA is TGTGCCAGCAGTGACCCACTCGGACTAGCGGGAGAGGAGACCCAGTACTTC.

The CDR3 DNA follows: TGTGCCAGCAGCTTAGTACCCAGGGGGCTTGGGGCCAACGTCCTGACTTTC. The encoded protein is CASSLVPRGLGANVLTF. V usage is TRBV11-2 and J usage is TRBJ2-6, with TRBD1 matching over 8 bases. CDR1 and CDR2 (germline): SGHAT, FQNNGV. The V and J ends lost 1 base and 3 bases, in that order; junction bases with no gene match: 5. CDR3 length: 17 amino acids.

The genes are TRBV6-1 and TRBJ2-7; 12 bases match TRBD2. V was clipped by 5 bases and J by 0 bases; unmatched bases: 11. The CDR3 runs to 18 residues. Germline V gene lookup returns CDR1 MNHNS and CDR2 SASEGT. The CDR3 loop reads CASSKGTSGFFSSYEQYF. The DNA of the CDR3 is TGTGCCAGCAGTAAAGGGACTAGCGGGTTCTTCAGCTCCTACGAGCAGTACTTC.

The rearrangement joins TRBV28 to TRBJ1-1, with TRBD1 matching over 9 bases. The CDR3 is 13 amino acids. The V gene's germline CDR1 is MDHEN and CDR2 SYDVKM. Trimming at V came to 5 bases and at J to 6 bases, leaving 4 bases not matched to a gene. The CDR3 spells CASSVRQGAEAFF. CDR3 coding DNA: TGTGCCAGCAGTGTCCGACAGGGGGCTGAAGCTTTCTTT.

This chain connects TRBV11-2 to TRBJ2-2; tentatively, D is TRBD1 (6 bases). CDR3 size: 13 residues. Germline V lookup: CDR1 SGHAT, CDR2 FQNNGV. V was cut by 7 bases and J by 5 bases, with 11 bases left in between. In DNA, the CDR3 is TGTGCCAGCATGGGGGCGCGAACCGGGGAGCTGTTTTTT. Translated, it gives CASMGARTGELFF. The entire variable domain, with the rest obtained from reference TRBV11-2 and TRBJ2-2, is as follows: EAGVAQSPRYKIIEKRQSVAFWCNPISGHATLYWYQQILGQGPKLLIQFQNNGVVDDSQLPKDRFSAERLKGVDSTLKIQPAKLEDSAVYLCASMGARTGELFFGEGSRLTVL.

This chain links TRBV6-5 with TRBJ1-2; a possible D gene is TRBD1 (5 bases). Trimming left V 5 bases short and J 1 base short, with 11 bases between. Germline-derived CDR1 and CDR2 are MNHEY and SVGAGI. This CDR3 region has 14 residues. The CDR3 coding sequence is TGTGCCAGCAGTCGCGCCGGGGGTAACTATGGCTACACCTTC. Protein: CASSRAGGNYGYTF.

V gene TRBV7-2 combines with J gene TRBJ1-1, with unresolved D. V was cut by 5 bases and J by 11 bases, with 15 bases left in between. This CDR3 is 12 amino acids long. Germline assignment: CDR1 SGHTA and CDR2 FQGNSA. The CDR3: CASSPVAGSAFF. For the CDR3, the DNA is TGTGCCAGCAGCCCGGTGGCGGGGAGCGCTTTCTTT.

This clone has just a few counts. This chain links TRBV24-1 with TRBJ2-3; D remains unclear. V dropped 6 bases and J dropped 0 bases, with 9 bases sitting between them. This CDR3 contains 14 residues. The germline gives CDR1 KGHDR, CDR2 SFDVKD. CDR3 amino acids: CATSQGGSTDTQYF. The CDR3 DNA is TGTGCCACCAGTCAAGGCGGCAGCACAGATACGCAGTATTTT.